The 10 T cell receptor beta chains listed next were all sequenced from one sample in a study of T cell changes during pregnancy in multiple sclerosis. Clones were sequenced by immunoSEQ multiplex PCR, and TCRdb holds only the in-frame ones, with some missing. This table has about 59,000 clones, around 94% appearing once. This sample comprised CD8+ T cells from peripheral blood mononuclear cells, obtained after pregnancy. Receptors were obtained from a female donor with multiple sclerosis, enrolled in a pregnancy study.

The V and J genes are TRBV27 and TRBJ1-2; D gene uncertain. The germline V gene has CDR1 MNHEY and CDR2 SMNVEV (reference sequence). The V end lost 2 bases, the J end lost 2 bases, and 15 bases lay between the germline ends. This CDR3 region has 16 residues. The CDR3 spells CASSLNWAQQNYGYTF. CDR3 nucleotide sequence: TGTGCCAGCAGTTTAAATTGGGCACAGCAGAACTATGGCTACACCTTC.

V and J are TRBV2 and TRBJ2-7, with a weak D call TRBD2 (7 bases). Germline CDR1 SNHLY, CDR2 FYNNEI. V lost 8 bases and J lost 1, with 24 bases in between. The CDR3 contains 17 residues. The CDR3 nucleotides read TGTGCCAGCTCTGAGGCGGGGGCCAGCGATTGGTCCTACGAGCAGTACTTC. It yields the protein CASSEAGASDWSYEQYF.

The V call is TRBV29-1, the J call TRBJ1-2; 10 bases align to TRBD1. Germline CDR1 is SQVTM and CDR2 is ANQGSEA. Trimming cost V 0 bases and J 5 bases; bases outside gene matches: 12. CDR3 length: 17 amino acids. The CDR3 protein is CSVEDRGTGVSQYGYTF. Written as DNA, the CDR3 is TGCAGCGTTGAAGATCGCGGGACAGGGGTCTCTCAGTATGGCTACACCTTC.

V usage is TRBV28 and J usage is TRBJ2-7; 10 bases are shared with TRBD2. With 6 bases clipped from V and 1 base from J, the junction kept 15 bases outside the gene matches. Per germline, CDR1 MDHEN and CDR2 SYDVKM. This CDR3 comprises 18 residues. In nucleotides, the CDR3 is TGTGCCAGCAGCTCAGGGCTAGCGGGAGCCGGAGGATCCTACGAGCAGTACTTC. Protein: CASSSGLAGAGGSYEQYF.

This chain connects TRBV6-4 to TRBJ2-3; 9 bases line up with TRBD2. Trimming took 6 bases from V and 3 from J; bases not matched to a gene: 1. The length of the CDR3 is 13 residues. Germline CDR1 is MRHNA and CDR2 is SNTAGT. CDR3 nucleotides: TGTGCCAGCAGCACTAGCGGGACAGATACGCAGTATTTT. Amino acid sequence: CASSTSGTDTQYF.

The CDR3 DNA is TGTGCCAGCAGCGGACTGCCGGGACAGGGGTGGTATGGCTACACCTTC. Amino acids: CASSGLPGQGWYGYTF. The chain uses TRBV9 and TRBJ1-2, with TRBD1 matching 10 bases. The CDR3 is made up of 16 amino acids. V shed 3 bases, J shed 5 bases, and the junction held 10 bases outside the gene matches. CDR1 is SGDLS and CDR2 is YYNGEE in the germline V gene.

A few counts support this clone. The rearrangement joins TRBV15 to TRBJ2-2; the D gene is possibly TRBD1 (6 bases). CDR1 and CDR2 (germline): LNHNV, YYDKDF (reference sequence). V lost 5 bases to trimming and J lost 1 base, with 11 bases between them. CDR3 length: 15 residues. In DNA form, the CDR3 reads TGTGCCACCAGCGTAACCAGGGGGAACACCGGGGAGCTGTTTTTT. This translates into CATSVTRGNTGELFF.

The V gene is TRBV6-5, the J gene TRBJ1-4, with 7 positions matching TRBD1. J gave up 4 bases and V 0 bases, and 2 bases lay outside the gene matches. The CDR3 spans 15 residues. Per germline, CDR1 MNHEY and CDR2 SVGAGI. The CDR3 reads CASSYSGQLNEKLFF. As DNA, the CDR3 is TGTGCCAGCAGTTACTCGGGACAGCTTAATGAAAAACTGTTTTTT.

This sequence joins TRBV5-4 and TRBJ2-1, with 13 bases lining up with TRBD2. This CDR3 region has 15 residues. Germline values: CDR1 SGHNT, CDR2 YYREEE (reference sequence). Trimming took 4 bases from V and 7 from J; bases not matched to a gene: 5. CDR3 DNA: TGTGCCAGCAGCCCGTGGACTAGCGGGAGAAATGAGCAGTTCTTC. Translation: CASSPWTSGRNEQFF.

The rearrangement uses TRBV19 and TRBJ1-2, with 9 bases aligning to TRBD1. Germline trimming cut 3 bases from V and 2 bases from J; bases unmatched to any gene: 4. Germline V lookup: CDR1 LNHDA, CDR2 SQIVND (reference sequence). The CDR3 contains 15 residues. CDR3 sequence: CASSIQTGGNYGYTF. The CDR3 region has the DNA TGTGCCAGTAGTATCCAGACAGGGGGAAACTATGGCTACACCTTC.